Here is one TCR beta chain with its context. Its antigen is unknown. The CDR3 has 12 residues. Germline V gene lookup returns CDR1 MNHEY and CDR2 SMNVEV (reference sequence). V gave up 9 bases and J gave up 4 bases, with 13 bases separating them. These data belong to a study of T-cell memory formation after mild COVID-19. Findings of the study overall: Clones that shrank (day 15 to 85) were balanced CD4/CD8, whereas later expanders leaned CD4+. Mainly in CM and EM were contracting CD4+ clones; CD8+ were in EMRA.

TCRdb re-derived calls from the 5' RACE reads in MiXCR, one entry per CDR3 protein. Of 350,000 to 500,000 distinct CDR3 sequences in the sample, roughly 18% were seen once. Sequenced input: PBMCs or a T cell subset sorted from them (not recorded which). The rearrangement uses TRBV27 and TRBJ2-7; D is undetermined. The source is a man aged 18 to 30 who had mild COVID-19 (a few samples of this study predate the infection). Cell type and time point are not known. The CDR3 DNA is TGTGCCAGTAGTAGTGGGAAGTACGAGCAGTACTTC. Translated, it gives CASSSGKYEQYF.